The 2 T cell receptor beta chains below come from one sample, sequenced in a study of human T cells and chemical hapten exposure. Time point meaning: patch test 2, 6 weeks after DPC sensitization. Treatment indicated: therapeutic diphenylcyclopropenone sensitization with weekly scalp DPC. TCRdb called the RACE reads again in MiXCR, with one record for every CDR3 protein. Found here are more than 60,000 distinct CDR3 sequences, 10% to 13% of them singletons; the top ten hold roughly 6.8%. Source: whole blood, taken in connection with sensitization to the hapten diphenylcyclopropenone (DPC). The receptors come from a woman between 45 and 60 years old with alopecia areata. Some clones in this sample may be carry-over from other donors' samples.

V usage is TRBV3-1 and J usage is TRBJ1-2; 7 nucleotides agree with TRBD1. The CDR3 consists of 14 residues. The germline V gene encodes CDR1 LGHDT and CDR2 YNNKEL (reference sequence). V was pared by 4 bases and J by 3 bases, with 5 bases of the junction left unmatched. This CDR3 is CASSLHDRDYGYTF. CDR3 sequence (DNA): TGTGCCAGCAGCCTTCACGACAGGGACTATGGCTACACCTTC.

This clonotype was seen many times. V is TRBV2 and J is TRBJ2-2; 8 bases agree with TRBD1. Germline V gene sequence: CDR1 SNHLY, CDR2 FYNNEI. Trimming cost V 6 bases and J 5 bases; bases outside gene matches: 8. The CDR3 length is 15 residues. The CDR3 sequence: CASSLTGARTGELFF. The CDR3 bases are TGTGCCAGCAGCCTGACAGGGGCGAGGACCGGGGAGCTGTTTTTT.